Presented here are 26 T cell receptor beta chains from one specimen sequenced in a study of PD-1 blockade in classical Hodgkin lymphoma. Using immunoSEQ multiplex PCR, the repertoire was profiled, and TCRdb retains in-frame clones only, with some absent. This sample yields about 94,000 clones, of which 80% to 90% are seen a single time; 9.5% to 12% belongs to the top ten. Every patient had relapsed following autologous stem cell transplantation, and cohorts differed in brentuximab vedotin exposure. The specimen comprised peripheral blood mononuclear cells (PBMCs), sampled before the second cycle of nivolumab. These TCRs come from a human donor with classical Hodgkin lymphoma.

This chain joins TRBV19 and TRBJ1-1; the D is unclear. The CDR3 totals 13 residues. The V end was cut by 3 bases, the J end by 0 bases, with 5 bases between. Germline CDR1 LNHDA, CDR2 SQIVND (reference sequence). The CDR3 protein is CASSMAVNTEAFF. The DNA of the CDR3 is TGTGCCAGTAGTATGGCGGTGAACACTGAAGCTTTCTTT.

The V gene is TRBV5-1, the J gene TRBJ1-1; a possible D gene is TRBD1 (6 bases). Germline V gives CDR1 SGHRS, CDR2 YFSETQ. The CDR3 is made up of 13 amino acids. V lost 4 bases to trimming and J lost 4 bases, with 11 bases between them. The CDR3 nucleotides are TGCGCCAGCAGCGTAAGGGGGGCCACTGAAGCTTTCTTT. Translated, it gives CASSVRGATEAFF.

The CDR3 region has the DNA TGTGCCAGCAGCTTAGGGGAGACTAGCGGGAGGCCCTACGAGCAGTACTTC. Protein: CASSLGETSGRPYEQYF. The chain is built from TRBV11-3 and TRBJ2-7, with 13 bases fitting TRBD2. After removal of 1 base from V and 2 bases from J, the junction contained 5 bases not matched to a gene. The length of the CDR3 is 17 residues. Germline-derived CDR1 and CDR2 are SGHNT and YENEEA.

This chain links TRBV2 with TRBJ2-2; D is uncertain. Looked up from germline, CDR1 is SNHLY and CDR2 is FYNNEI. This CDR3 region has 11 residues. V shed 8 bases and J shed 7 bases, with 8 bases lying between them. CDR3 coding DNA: TGTGCCAGCGGGTGGCTCGGGGAGCTGTTTTTT. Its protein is CASGWLGELFF.

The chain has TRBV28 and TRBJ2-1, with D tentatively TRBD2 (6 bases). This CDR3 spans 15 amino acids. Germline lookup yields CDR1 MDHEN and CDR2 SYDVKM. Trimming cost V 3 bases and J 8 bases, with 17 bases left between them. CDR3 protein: CASSFLASARHEQFF. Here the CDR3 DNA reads TGTGCCAGCAGTTTCTTGGCTAGCGCACGGCATGAGCAGTTCTTC.

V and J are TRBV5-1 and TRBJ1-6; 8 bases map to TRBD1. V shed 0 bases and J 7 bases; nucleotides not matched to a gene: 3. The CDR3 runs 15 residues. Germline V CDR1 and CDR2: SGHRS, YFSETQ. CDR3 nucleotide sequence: TGCGCCAGCAGCTTGGTGCAGGGGGCGAATTCACCCCTCCACTTT. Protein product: CASSLVQGANSPLHF.

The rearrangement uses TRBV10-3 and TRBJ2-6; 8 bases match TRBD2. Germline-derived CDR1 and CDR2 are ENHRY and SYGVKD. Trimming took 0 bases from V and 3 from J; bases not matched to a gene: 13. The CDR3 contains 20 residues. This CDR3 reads CAISESPRGSGGNGANVLTF. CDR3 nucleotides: TGTGCCATCAGTGAGTCACCCCGGGGGAGCGGGGGTAATGGGGCCAACGTCCTGACTTTC.

CDR3 nucleotide sequence: TGTGCCAGCAGTGCCTACGGAGAGGCGGGGGGCCCAGAGACCCAGTACTTC. Translation gives CASSAYGEAGGPETQYF. This chain links TRBV6-1 with TRBJ2-5; 8 bases match TRBD2. Germline V lookup: CDR1 MNHNS, CDR2 SASEGT. The CDR3 runs to 17 residues. Germline trimming cut 4 bases from V and 4 bases from J; bases unmatched to any gene: 14.

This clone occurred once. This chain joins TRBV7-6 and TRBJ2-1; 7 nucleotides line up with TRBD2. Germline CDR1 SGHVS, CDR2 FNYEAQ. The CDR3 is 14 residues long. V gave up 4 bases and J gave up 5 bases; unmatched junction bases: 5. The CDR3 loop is CASSSLARNNEQFF. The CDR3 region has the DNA TGTGCCAGCAGCTCACTAGCGCGAAACAATGAGCAGTTCTTC.

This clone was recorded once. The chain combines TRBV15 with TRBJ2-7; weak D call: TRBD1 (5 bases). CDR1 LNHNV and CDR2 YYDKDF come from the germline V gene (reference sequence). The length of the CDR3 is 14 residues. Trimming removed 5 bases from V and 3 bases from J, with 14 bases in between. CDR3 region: CATSPWTDIYEQYF. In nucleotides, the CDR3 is TGTGCCACCAGCCCGTGGACGGACATCTACGAGCAGTACTTC.

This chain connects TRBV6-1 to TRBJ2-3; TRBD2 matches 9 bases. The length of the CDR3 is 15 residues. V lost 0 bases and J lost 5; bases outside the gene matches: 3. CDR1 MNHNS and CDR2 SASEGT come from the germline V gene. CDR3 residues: CASSEAAGGLDTQYF. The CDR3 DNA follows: TGTGCCAGCAGTGAAGCTGCGGGAGGGTTAGATACGCAGTATTTT.

CDR3 sequence reads: CASSLSTGPFNYGYTF. In DNA, the CDR3 is TGTGCCAGCAGTTTATCGACGGGACCTTTTAACTATGGCTACACCTTC. The V and J genes are TRBV27 and TRBJ1-2; perhaps TRBD1 as D (5 bases). Germline assignment: CDR1 MNHEY and CDR2 SMNVEV (reference sequence). The V end was cut by 0 bases, the J end by 1 base, with 12 bases between. The CDR3 totals 16 residues.

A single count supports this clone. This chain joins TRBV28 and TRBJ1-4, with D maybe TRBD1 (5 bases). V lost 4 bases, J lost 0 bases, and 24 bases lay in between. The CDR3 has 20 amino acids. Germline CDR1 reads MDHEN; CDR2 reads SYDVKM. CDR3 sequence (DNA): TGTGCCAGCAGTTCCACCCCGGGGGAATATTCACCTTCAACTAATGAAAAACTGTTTTTT. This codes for CASSSTPGEYSPSTNEKLFF.

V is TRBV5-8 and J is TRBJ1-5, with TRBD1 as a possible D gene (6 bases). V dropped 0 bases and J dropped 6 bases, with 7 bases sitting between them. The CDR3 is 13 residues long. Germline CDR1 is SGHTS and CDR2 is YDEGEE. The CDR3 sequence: CASSLARGQPQHF. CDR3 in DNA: TGTGCCAGCAGCTTGGCCAGGGGTCAGCCCCAGCATTTT. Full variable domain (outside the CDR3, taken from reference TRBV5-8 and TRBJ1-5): EAGVTQSPTHLIKTRGQQATLRCSPISGHTSVYWYQQALGLGLQFLLWYDEGEERNRGNFPPRFSGRQFPNYSSELNVNALELEDSALYLCASSLARGQPQHFGDGTRLSIL.

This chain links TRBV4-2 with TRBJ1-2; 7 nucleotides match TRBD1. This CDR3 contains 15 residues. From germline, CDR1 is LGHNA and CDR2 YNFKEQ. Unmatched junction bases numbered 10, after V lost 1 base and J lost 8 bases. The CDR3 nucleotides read TGTGCCAGCAGCCAAGCCCTGACAGGGTTTGGCGGCTACACCTTC. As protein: CASSQALTGFGGYTF.

CDR3 sequence reads: CASNGTGHLDYEQYF. The DNA for the CDR3 is TGTGCCAGCAACGGGACCGGACACCTAGACTACGAGCAGTACTTC. V gene TRBV2 combines with J gene TRBJ2-7; tentatively, D is TRBD1 or TRBD2 (5 bases each). This CDR3 region has 15 residues. Germline V CDR1 and CDR2: SNHLY, FYNNEI. V lost 7 bases to trimming and J lost 3 bases, with 19 bases between them. The full variable domain, completed using reference TRBV2 and TRBJ2-7, is EPEVTQTPSHQVTQMGQEVILRCVPISNHLYFYWYRQILGQKVEFLVSFYNNEISEKSEIFDDQFSVERPDGSNFTLKIRSTKLEDSAMYFCASNGTGHLDYEQYFGPGTRLTVT.

CDR3 sequence reads: CASSQTSGQGFQPQHF. The DNA of the CDR3 is TGTGCCAGCAGCCAGACCAGTGGACAGGGCTTTCAGCCCCAGCATTTT. The chain couples TRBV4-2 to TRBJ1-5, with 8 bases lining up with TRBD1. The CDR3 totals 16 residues. Germline CDR1 and CDR2: LGHNA and YNFKEQ. The V gene end was trimmed by 3 bases and the J gene end by 6 bases; junction bases not matched to a gene: 10.

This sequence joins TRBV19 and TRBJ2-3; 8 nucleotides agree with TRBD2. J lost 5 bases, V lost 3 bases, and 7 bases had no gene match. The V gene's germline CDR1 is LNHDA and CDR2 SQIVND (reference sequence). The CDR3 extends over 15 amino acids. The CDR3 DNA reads TGTGCCAGTAGTATGGGTAGCGGGGCGGTAGATACGCAGTATTTT. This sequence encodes CASSMGSGAVDTQYF.

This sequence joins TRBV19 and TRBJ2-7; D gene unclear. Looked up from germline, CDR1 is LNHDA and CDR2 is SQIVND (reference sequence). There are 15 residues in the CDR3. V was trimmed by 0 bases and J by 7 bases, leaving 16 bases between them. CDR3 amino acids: CASSIDIGELREQYF. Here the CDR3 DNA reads TGTGCCAGTAGTATAGATATCGGAGAGCTTAGGGAGCAGTACTTC.

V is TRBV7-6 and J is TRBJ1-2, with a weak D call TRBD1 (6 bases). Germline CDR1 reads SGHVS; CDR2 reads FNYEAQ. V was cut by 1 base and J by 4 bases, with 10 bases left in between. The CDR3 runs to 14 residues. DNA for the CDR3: TGTGCCAGCAGCTTAGGGCAGGGGTTCTATGGCTACACCTTC. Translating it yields CASSLGQGFYGYTF.

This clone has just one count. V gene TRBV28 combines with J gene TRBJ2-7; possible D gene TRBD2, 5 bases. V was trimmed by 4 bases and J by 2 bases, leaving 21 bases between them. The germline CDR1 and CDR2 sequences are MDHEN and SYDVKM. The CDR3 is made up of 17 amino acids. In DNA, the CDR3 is TGTGCCAGCAGTTCGACAACACGAGCGGAAAAACCCTACGAGCAGTACTTC. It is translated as CASSSTTRAEKPYEQYF.

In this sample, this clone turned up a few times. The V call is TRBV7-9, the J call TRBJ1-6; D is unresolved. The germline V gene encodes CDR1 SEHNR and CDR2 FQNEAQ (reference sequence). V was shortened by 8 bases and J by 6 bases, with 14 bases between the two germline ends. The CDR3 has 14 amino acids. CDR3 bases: TGTGCCAGCCGCGAAGACGCCTCTAATTCACCCCTCCACTTT. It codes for CASREDASNSPLHF.

CDR3 sequence: CASSRIGDGSYEQYF. Here the CDR3 DNA reads TGTGCCAGCAGCCGCATTGGGGATGGGAGCTACGAGCAGTACTTC. V usage is TRBV7-6 and J usage is TRBJ2-7; tentative D call: TRBD2 (5 bases). CDR1 and CDR2 (germline): SGHVS, FNYEAQ. The V and J ends lost 5 bases and 3 bases respectively, with 17 bases between them. The CDR3 spans 15 residues.

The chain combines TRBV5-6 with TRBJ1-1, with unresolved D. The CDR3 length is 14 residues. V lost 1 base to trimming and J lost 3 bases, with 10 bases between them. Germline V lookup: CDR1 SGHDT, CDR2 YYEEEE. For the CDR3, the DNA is TGTGCCAGCAGCTTGCCGGGCTCGGACACTGAAGCTTTCTTT. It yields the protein CASSLPGSDTEAFF.

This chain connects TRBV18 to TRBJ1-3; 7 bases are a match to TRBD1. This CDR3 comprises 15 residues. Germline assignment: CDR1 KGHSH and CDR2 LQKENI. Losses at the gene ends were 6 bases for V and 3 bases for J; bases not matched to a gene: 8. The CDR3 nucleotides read TGTGCCAGCTCCCGTACCACAGGGGTTGGAAACACCATATATTTT. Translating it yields CASSRTTGVGNTIYF. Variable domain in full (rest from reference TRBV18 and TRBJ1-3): NAGVMQNPRHLVRRRGQEARLRCSPMKGHSHVYWYRQLPEEGLKFMVYLQKENIIDESGMPKERFSAEFPKEGPSILRIQQVVRGDSAAYFCASSRTTGVGNTIYFGEGSWLTVV.

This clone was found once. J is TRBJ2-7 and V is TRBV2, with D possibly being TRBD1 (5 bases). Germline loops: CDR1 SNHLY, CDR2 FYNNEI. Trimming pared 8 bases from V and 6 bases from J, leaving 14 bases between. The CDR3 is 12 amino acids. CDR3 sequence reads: CASWGLGREQYF. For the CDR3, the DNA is TGTGCCAGCTGGGGTCTGGGGCGCGAGCAGTACTTC.